This T cell receptor beta chain was captured in a study of T cell responses to AZD1222 COVID-19 vaccine. Study findings and constraints: Spike-specific TCRs gained breadth and depth after people received two AZD1222 doses. There were repertoire samples only from the period after the peak T cell response. Baseline seropositivity occurred in only a handful of AZD1222 recipients.

CDR1 and CDR2 from the germline V gene are SNHLY and FYNNEI. This CDR3 is built from 12 residues. Worth noting for this clone: Its matching antigen is unknown. The junction and the germline gene differ at one end; a read error may be behind it.

This table comes from immunoSEQ multiplex PCR, and its TCRdb copy is limited to in-frame clones, with some not included. The table lists 100,000 to 120,000 clones, roughly 89% of them singletons. Both about-4-week and about-12-week second-dose recipients were combined. This sequence originates from an adult who received the AZD1222 COVID-19 vaccine. The sequencing used peripheral blood, collected 28 days after the second AZD1222 dose. The chain joins TRBV2 to TRBJ1-2; D gene ambiguous. CDR3 DNA: TGTGCCAGCGGAGCCCTAGAAAGGCAGCAAGACTTC. Translation gives CASGALERQQDF.